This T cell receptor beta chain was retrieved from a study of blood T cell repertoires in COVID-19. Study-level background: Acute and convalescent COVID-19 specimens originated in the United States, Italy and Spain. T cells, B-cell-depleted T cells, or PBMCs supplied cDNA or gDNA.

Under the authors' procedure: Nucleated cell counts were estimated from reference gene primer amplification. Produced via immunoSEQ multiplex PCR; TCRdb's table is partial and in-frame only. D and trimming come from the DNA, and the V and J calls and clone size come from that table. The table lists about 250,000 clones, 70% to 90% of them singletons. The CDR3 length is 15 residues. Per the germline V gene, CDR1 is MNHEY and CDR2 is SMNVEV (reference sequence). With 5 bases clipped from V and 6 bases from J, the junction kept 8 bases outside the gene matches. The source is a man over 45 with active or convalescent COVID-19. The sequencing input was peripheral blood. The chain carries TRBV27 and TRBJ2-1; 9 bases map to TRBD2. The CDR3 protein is CASSQGLAGLNEQFF. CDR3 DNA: TGTGCCAGCAGTCAGGGCCTAGCGGGGCTCAATGAGCAGTTCTTC.